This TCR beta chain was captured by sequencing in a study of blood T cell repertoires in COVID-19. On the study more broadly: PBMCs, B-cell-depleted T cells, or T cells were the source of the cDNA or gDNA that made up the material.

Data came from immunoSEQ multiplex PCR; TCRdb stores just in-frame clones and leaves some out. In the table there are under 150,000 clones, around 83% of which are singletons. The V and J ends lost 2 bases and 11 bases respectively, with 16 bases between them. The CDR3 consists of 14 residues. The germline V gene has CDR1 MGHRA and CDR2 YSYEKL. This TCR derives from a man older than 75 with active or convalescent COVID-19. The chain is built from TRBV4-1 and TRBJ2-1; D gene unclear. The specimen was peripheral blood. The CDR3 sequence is CASSQSSPQDKQFF. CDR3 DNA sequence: TGCGCCAGCAGCCAATCCTCACCTCAGGATAAGCAGTTCTTC.